This T cell receptor (beta chain) derives from a study of cytomegalovirus exposure and HLA in healthy donors. General observations from the study: Accounts indicate the classifier identified cytomegalovirus status with strong specificity and sensitivity. Immune exposure information available was restricted to CMV serostatus.

Trimming took off 7 bases at V and 0 bases at J, with 10 bases between the two ends. Looked up from germline, CDR1 is LNHDA and CDR2 is SQIVND (reference sequence). CDR3 size: 14 residues. PCR employed 60 Vbeta and 13 Jbeta primers. Only in-frame clones appear in the TCRdb table, and some are missing; sequencing was by immunoSEQ multiplex PCR. This table has about 110,000 clones, approximately 70% appearing once. As to this clone: What it binds is unknown.

Sample: PBMCs. The chain is built from TRBV19 and TRBJ1-5; no firm D call. The source is a woman in her seventies in good health and CMV-seropositive. The CDR3 DNA follows: TGTGCCAGTACCCCCCCGTATAGCAATCAGCCCCAGCATTTT. Encoded protein: CASTPPYSNQPQHF.